The sequence of this TCR beta chain was determined in a study of blood T cell repertoires in COVID-19 (dated by TCRdb to the early 2020s). Study-wide context: Samples covering the acute and convalescent phases of COVID-19 were provided by collaborators in the United States, Italy and Spain. The dataset comprised deeply sampled blood TCRbeta repertoires from subjects exposed to, actively infected with, or recovered from COVID-19. The material from the prospective study consisted of cDNA or gDNA derived from T cells, B-cell-depleted T cells, or PBMCs. Samples were obtained from the ongoing ImmuneRACE study (first 160 participants) and from 1,254 subjects provided by 6 global collaborators. The repertoires were made available in a free public database intended to serve as a resource for research on the immune response to SARS-CoV-2. Sample metadata almost always included a de-identified subject ID, COVID-19 status, age in years and sex. Where available, HLA class I and class II types were obtained from metadata supplied by the sample provider rather than from assay-based typing. The paper's findings and limits, for the study overall: The quantity of clinical and demographic metadata differed by source and by participant and was supplied without curation.

Reading from cysteine to phenylalanine, the CDR3 counts 13 amino acids. The DNA shown is the 39-base CDR3, in frame from base 1. Deletion took 2 bases off V and 4 bases off J, with a span of 9 bases between the germline ends. The germline V gene encodes CDR1 SGHNT and CDR2 YYREEE (reference sequence). Remarks on this clone: Its antigen is currently not known. No base quality information exists; no much larger clone differs at one position.

Another Seattle source contributed samples from volunteer blood donors who had recovered from COVID-19. Each collaborating institution followed its own protocols to collect whole blood in K2EDTA tubes. For TCRbeta analysis, collaborator samples were shipped as frozen whole blood, as isolated PBMCs, or as DNA extracted from either sample type. TCRbeta CDR3 regions were amplified from genomic DNA by means of the immunoSEQ Assay, a bias-controlled multiplex PCR. From the authors' description of their analysis: The number of nucleated cells in each sample was estimated by amplification of reference gene primers within the assay. Sequence reads were collapsed and filtered to measure the absolute abundance of every unique TCRbeta CDR3 rearrangement. For each sample, productive Simpson clonality was calculated as the square root of Simpson's diversity index across productive rearrangements. This immuneACCESS table, as held by TCRdb, lists in-frame sequences with V and J called but not all clones. Of the missing ones, under half trace to an unresolved V gene in checked studies; the others have no known cause. The V and J calls and the clone size are those of that table, but D and trimming were determined from the DNA. The sample data list about 190,000 clones, and over 75% of these were observed just once. The ten largest clones represent roughly 13% of the sample.

The sequencing sample was made of peripheral blood. The receptor was isolated from a man aged 45-65 years who had recovered from COVID-19. The chain was built from TRBV5-4 and TRBJ1-2; matching of 5 bases hints at TRBD1 as the D gene. The nucleotides read TGTGCCAGCAGCTTAAGGGGTACCTATGGCTACACCTTC. The resulting protein is CASSLRGTYGYTF.